Each of the 8 T cell receptor beta chains below was sequenced from the same sample in a study of Graves' ophthalmopathy and Graves' hyperthyroidism. RNA transcripts were the source from which TCR beta CDR3 regions were amplified. An initial RT-PCR round employing HTBI primers preceded a second-round multiplex PCR. TCRdb processed the multiplex PCR reads anew with MiXCR; each CDR3 protein has one entry. The sample contains just over 600,000 distinct CDR3 sequences, 20% to 25% of which appear only once. The specimen sequenced was peripheral blood. The source is a woman aged 18-29 years with stable Graves' hyperthyroidism. Some clones in this sample may be carry-over from other donors' samples.

Ten or more counts support this clonotype. J is TRBJ1-1 and V is TRBV11-1; the D gene is possibly TRBD1 (5 bases). Germline lookup yields CDR1 SGHAT and CDR2 FQDESV (reference sequence). CDR3 length equals 14 residues. The V end was cut by 0 bases, the J end by 4 bases, with 9 bases between. DNA of the CDR3: TGTGCCAGCAGCTTAGCACGGGGCGCCACTGAAGCTTTCTTT. It yields the protein CASSLARGATEAFF.

This clonotype showed up just a few times. The genes are TRBV11-3 and TRBJ2-7, with TRBD2 as a possible D gene (5 bases). The germline CDR1 and CDR2 sequences are SGHNT and YENEEA. The CDR3 spans 20 residues. Between the trimmed V and J ends, which lost 1 base and 3 bases, there was a span of 28 bases. The CDR3 loop reads CASSLGEGTHHFNYYYEQYF. In DNA form, the CDR3 reads TGTGCCAGCAGCTTAGGAGAGGGTACCCACCACTTTAATTACTACTACGAGCAGTACTTC.

This chain joins TRBV6-2 or TRBV6-3 and TRBJ1-5, with D perhaps TRBD1 (6 bases). Germline values: CDR1 MNHEY, CDR2 SVGEGT. The V gene lost 8 bases and the J gene lost 0 bases, with 23 bases spanning the gap. The CDR3 length is 18 residues. CDR3 DNA sequence: TGTGCCAGCGCCGATCCACAGGGCAGGGGCTATAGCAATCAGCCCCAGCATTTT. Translated, it gives CASADPQGRGYSNQPQHF.

Concerning this clonotype itself: A read error may be the cause here, since a much bigger clone is one base away. The chain carries TRBV28 and TRBJ1-1; D is unresolved. This CDR3 has 14 residues. The germline CDR1 and CDR2 sequences are MDHEN and SYDVKM. CDR3 nucleotides: TGTGCCAGCAGTCTATGGGATCTAAACACTGAAGCTTTCTTT. Translation: CASSLWDLNTEAFF.

This clonotype showed up many times. V and J are TRBV4-1 and TRBJ2-7; D could derive from TRBD1 or TRBD2 (5 bases each). V lost 0 bases to trimming and J lost 1 base, with 22 bases between them. Germline CDR1 is MGHRA and CDR2 is YSYEKL. CDR3 length: 19 amino acids. CDR3 nucleotides: TGCGCCAGCAGCCAAGAGCTAAATCGGGGCAATTATAGGTCCTACGAGCAGTACTTC. It translates to CASSQELNRGNYRSYEQYF.

The table lists this clonotype with many counts. The chain has TRBV7-8 and TRBJ1-5; D is unclear. V was pared by 5 bases and J by 6 bases, with 8 bases between. This CDR3 contains 12 residues. Looked up from germline, CDR1 is SGHVS and CDR2 is FQNEAQ. CDR3 DNA: TGTGCCAGCAGCCGCCCGGGTCAGCCCCAGCATTTT. It is translated as CASSRPGQPQHF. The complete variable domain, with remaining parts taken from reference TRBV7-8 and TRBJ1-5, reads GAGVSQSPRYKVAKRGQDVALRCDPISGHVSLFWYQQALGQGPEFLTYFQNEAQLDKSGLPSDRFFAERPEGSVSTLKIQRTQQEDSAVYLCASSRPGQPQHFGDGTRLSIL.

In its sample, this clonotype was seen a few times. The chain carries TRBV18 and TRBJ2-5; 8 bases match TRBD1. CDR1 KGHSH and CDR2 LQKENI come from the germline V gene. V trimming: 5 bases; J trimming: 4 bases; junction bases outside the gene matches: 6. This CDR3 is 14 amino acids long. The CDR3 loop is CASSDRQGRETQYF. The CDR3 DNA is TGTGCCAGCTCAGATCGACAGGGGCGAGAGACCCAGTACTTC.

The table lists this clonotype with many counts. This chain uses TRBV7-2 with TRBJ2-7; the D gene is possibly TRBD1 (6 bases). V lost 5 bases and J lost 2, with 13 bases in between. This CDR3 has 14 residues. Per germline, CDR1 SGHTA and CDR2 FQGNSA. The CDR3 reads CASSASRTAYEQYF. The CDR3 DNA reads as TGTGCCAGCAGCGCTAGTAGGACAGCCTACGAGCAGTACTTC.